This T cell receptor beta chain was identified in a study of CD8 T cells in ankylosing spondylitis. Findings of the study overall: Significantly higher representation of disease-linked clones was reported for matched ankylosing spondylitis synovial fluid. What appeared characteristic of ankylosing spondylitis blood was a TCR beta motif of fewer than ten highly homologous variants.

TCRdb passed the 5' RACE reads through MiXCR, listing each CDR3 protein once. The sample gives 250,000 to 350,000 distinct CDR3 sequences, around 19% of which show up once; roughly 7.3% is in the top ten. The germline gives CDR1 DFQATT, CDR2 SNEGSKA (reference sequence). Trimming took off 7 bases at V and 2 bases at J, with 19 bases between the two ends. The CDR3 covers 15 residues. Comments on this clonotype: The target antigen is unknown. A much larger clone lies a single base off, so this may be a read error.

Sequencing was done on a sample of blood, either unsorted or a sorted T cell fraction (not recorded which). The genes are TRBV20-1 and TRBJ2-3, with TRBD2 as a possible D gene (5 bases). The receptor comes from a male donor with ankylosing spondylitis or in good health (not recorded which). The DNA for the CDR3 is TGCAGTGGCGGGCTCTCTAGAGGGATCACAGATACGCAGTATTTT. Its protein product is CSGGLSRGITDTQYF.